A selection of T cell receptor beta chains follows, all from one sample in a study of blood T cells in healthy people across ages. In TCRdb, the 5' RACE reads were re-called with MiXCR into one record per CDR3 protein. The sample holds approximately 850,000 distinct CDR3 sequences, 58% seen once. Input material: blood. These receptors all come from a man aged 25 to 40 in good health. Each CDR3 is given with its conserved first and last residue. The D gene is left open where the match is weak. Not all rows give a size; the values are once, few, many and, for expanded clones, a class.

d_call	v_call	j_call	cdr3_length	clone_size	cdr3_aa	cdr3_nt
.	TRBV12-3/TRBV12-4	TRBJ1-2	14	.	CASSLARGKDGYTF	TGTGCCAGCAGTTTAGCCCGGGGTAAGGATGGCTACACCTTC
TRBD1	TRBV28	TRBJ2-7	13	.	CASSSGQLEEQYF	TGTGCCAGCAGTTCGGGACAGTTGGAAGAGCAGTACTTC
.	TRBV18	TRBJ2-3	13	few	CASSQVEVGTQYF	TGTGCCAGCTCTCAGGTAGAAGTTGGTACGCAGTATTTT
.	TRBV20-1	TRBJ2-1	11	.	CSGWWENEQFF	TGCTCTGGGTGGTGGGAAAATGAGCAGTTCTTC
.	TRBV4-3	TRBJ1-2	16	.	CASSSYSHDRTYGYTF	TGCGCCAGCAGCTCCTACTCTCATGACAGAACCTATGGCTACACCTTC
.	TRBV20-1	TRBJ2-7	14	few	CSASDRNGPYEQYF	TGCAGTGCTTCAGACAGGAATGGTCCCTACGAGCAGTACTTC
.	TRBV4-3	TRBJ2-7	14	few	CASSQDVGPYEQYF	TGCGCCAGCAGCCAAGATGTAGGACCCTACGAGCAGTACTTC
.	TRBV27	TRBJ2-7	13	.	CASGSGEGGEQYF	TGTGCCAGCGGGTCGGGGGAAGGAGGCGAGCAGTACTTC
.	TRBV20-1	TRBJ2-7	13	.	CSALRGTYDEQYF	TGCAGTGCTCTCCGGGGCACTTATGACGAGCAGTACTTC
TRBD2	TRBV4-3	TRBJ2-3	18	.	CASSMGLAGGPPTDTQYF	TGCGCCAGCAGCATGGGACTAGCGGGAGGGCCTCCTACAGATACGCAGTATTTT
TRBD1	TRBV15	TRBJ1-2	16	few	CATSPGGSGAEDGYTF	TGTGCCACCAGCCCAGGGGGATCAGGGGCGGAGGATGGCTACACCTTC
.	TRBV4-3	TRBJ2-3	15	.	CASSPRVMAVDTQYF	TGCGCCAGCAGCCCCAGGGTGATGGCGGTAGATACGCAGTATTTT
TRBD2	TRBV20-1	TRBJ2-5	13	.	CSARPGLAEKQYF	TGCAGTGCTAGACCGGGACTAGCAGAAAAGCAGTACTTC
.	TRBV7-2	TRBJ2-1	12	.	CASSSPGTAPFF	TGTGCCAGCAGCTCACCCGGGACCGCCCCGTTCTTC
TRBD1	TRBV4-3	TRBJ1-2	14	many	CASSQAGTGQGYTF	TGCGCCAGCAGCCAAGCCGGGACAGGGCAAGGCTACACCTTC
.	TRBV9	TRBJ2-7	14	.	CASSVGWQVYEQYF	TGTGCCAGCAGCGTAGGTTGGCAGGTCTACGAGCAGTACTTC
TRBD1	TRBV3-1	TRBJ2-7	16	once	CASSLNPGTGSYEQYF	TGTGCCAGCAGCCTAAACCCCGGGACAGGTTCCTACGAGCAGTACTTC
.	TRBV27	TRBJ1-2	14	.	CASSPYVGDYGYTF	TGTGCCAGCAGTCCCTACGTTGGGGACTATGGCTACACCTTC
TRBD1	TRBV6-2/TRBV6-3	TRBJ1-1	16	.	CASSKRLGQGSTEAFF	TGTGCCAGCAGTAAGAGGCTTGGACAGGGGTCCACTGAAGCTTTCTTT
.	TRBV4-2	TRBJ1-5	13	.	CASSQVIDQPQHF	TGTGCCAGCAGCCAAGTTATAGATCAGCCCCAGCATTTT
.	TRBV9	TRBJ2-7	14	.	CASSPRGVPYEQYF	TGTGCCAGTAGCCCTAGGGGGGTCCCCTACGAGCAGTACTTC
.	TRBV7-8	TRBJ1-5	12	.	CASSLNNQPQHF	TGTGCCAGCAGCTTGAACAATCAGCCCCAGCATTTT
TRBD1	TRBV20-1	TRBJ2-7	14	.	CSARPGTAAYEQYF	TGCAGTGCTAGACCCGGGACAGCCGCCTACGAGCAGTACTTC
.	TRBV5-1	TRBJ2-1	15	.	CASSKADSAHNEQFF	TGCGCCAGCAGCAAAGCCGACAGCGCACACAATGAGCAGTTCTTC
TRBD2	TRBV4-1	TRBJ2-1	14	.	CASSQEGGGDEQFF	TGCGCCAGCAGCCAAGAAGGCGGGGGTGATGAGCAGTTCTTC
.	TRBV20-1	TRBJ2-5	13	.	CSASVAAQETQYF	TGCAGTGCTAGTGTTGCTGCACAAGAGACCCAGTACTTC
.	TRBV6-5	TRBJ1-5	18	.	CASSYSVGGLDSNQPQHF	TGTGCCAGCAGTTACTCAGTGGGGGGGCTGGACAGCAATCAGCCCCAGCATTTT